This T cell receptor beta chain was profiled in a study of cytotoxic CD8 clonotypes in ibrutinib-treated CLL. The overall study: The patients, around 10 relapsed/refractory and approximately 14 treatment-naive, included approximately 18 who were IGHV unmutated. Study-wide findings and caveats: For progressing versus sustained-remission patients, sampling times were not the same.

The V and J ends lost 4 bases and 5 bases respectively, with 5 bases between them. Germline values: CDR1 SNHLY, CDR2 FYNNEI. CDR3 length equals 11 residues. This clone showed up just a few times. Its specificity is not known. Target depth was 1 in 200,000 to 1 in 1 million T cells, about 10x per clonotype. Measured with immunoSEQ multiplex PCR; TCRdb has only the in-frame clones, and not every one. The repertoire holds about 15,000 clones, with about 55% as singletons. This TCR was recovered from a human donor with chronic lymphocytic leukemia. V is TRBV2 and J is TRBJ1-2; D not resolved. The starting material was PBMCs, obtained at a roughly 22-month disease-progression time point, from a patient treated with ibrutinib. CDR3 DNA sequence: TGTGCCAGCAGTGCCAAGTATGGCTACACCTTC. Its translation: CASSAKYGYTF.